Shown below are 2 T cell receptor beta chains from a single sample sequenced in a study of T cells in Graves' hyperthyroidism and ophthalmopathy (dated by TCRdb to between 2019 and 2020). Libraries were prepared through multiplex PCR. TCRdb lists the instrument as Illumina HiSeq 2000. The TCR beta CDR3 regions were amplified from RNA transcripts. A first-round RT-PCR of the TCR CDR3 used the HTBI primer set with the Qiagen OneStep RT-PCR kit. In TCRdb, the public reads were trimmed at Q25 with fastp and aligned with MiXCR, with productive beta chains retained. CDR3 protein duplicates are merged, each entry listing the most common genes and DNA. This sample has 450,000 to 700,000 distinct CDR3 sequences in its table, and just over 45% of those were observed once. The top ten hold around 19% of the sample. Sequencing used peripheral blood or thyroid tissue (not recorded which). These receptors were taken from an adult woman with Graves' disease, either hyperthyroidism or ophthalmopathy (not recorded which).

Ten or more counts support this clonotype. The chain carries TRBV7-4 and TRBJ1-5; no clear D. This CDR3 comprises 12 residues. The germline CDR1 and CDR2 sequences are SGHVT and SQSDAQ. CDR3: CVDRPPGQPQHF. In DNA, the CDR3 is TGTGTGGACCGCCCGCCGGGTCAGCCCCAGCATTTT.

The chain combines TRBV15 with TRBJ1-1, with unresolved D. V dropped 4 bases and J dropped 3 bases, with 3 bases sitting between them. Per the germline V gene, CDR1 is LNHNV and CDR2 is YYDKDF (reference sequence). The CDR3 runs to 11 residues. CDR3 sequence (DNA): TGTGCCACCAGCACGTACACTGAAGCTTTCTTT. Protein: CATSTYTEAFF.